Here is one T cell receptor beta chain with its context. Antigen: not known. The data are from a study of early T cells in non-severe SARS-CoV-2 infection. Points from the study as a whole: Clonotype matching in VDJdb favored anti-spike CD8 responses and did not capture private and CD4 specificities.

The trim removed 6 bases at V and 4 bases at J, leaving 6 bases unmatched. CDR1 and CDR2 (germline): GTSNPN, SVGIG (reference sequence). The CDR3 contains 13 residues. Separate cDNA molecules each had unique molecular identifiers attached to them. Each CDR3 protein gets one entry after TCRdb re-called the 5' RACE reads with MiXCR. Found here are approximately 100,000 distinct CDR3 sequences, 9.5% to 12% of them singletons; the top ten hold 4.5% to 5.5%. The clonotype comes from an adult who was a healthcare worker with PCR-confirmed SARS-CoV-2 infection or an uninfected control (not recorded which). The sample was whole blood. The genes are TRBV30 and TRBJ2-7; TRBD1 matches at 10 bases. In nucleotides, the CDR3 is TGTGCCTGCCCGGACAGGGGGAATTACGAGCAGTACTTC. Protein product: CACPDRGNYEQYF.